This TCR beta chain was recovered during a study of blood T cell repertoires in COVID-19. Looking at the study overall: T cells, B-cell-depleted T cells, or PBMCs provided the cDNA or gDNA that served as material.

Data came from immunoSEQ multiplex PCR; TCRdb stores just in-frame clones and leaves some out. This sample has about 65,000 clones; around 93% occur once, and the top ten carry approximately 2.9%. From germline, CDR1 is MNHNS and CDR2 SASEGT. V lost 1 base, J lost 1 base, and 3 bases stayed unmatched. This CDR3 spans 16 amino acids. What was sequenced was peripheral blood. V gene TRBV6-1 combines with J gene TRBJ2-5; 10 bases map to TRBD2. The receptor comes from a man aged 65 to 85 with active COVID-19. CDR3 amino acids: CASSEVPSGGQETQYF. CDR3 nucleotide sequence: TGTGCCAGCAGTGAAGTCCCTAGCGGGGGCCAAGAGACCCAGTACTTC.